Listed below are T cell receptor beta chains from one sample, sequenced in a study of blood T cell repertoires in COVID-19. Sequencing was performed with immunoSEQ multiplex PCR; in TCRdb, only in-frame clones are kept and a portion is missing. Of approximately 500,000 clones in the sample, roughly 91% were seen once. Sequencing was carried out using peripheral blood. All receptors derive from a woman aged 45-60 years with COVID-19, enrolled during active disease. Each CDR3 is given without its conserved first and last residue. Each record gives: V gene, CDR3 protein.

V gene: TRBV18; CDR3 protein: ASSGGDYEQY
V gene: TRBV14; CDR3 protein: ASSQVQRGGETQY
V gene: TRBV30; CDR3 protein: ACRASGANVLT
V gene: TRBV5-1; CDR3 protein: ASTDSFEGVGELF
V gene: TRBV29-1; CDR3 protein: SVPDSSNYGYT
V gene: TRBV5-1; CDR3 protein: ASGPGADTQY
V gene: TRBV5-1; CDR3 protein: ASSSRAGSNYEQY
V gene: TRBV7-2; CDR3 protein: ASSELRGVNAF
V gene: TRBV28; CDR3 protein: ASSLVASVRNEQF
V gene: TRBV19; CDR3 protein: ASRTTGDTEAF
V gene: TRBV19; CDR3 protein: ASSDRAYEQY
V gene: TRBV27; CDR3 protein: ASRSGTGPYEQY
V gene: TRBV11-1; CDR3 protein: ASSPGGSPLH
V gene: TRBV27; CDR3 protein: ASSATWGGTEAF
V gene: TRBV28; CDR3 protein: ASSHLMDRDTGELF
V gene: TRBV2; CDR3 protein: ASSVPTGTSGFSSRADTQY
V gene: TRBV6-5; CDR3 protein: ASSYSPVYGYT
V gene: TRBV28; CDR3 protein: ASSLLYNEQF
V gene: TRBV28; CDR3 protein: VTRGGNQPQH
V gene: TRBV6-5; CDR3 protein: ASILTGGYDEQY
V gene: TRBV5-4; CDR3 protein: ASSLEGANYGYT
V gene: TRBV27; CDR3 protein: ASSERGGSPLH
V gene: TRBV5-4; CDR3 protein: ASSWRGGGKTLTDTQY
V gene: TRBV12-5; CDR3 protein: ASGLVTSGTGKSDEQF
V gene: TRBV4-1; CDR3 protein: ASSQVPDTLYGYT
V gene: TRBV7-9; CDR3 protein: ASSLDAGMNTEAF
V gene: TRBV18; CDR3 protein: ASSPGQDQPQH
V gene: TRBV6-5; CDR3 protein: ATQQITDTQY
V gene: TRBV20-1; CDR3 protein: SAPNYGYT
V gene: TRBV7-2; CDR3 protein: ASSLTSGGYSYNEQF
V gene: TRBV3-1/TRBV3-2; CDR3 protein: ASSDITRTEAF
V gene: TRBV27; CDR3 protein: ASSPGGEEYGYT
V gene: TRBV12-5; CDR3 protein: ASGLIGQGNTIY
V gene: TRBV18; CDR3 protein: ASSPGLAGGRSSYNEQF
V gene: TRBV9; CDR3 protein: ASSGGGSPLH
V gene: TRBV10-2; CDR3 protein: ASTRAPLGLYEQY
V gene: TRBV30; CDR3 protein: AWSPPEVANYQETQY
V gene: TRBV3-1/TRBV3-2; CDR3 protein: ASSPTGQGHNQPQH
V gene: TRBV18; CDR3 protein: ASSRGTVFTEAF
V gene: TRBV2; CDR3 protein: ASMEEGYEQY
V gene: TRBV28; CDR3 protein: ASSLPPPGDYGYT
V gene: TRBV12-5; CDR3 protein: ASGLGPGQGGSPLH
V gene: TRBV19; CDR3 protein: ASSRRQPNNEKLF
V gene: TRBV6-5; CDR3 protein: ASSYSGQYTDTQY
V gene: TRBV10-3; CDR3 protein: AISSMQAENTEAF
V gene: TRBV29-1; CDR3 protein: SVSTGTEAF
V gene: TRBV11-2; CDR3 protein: ASSFSDSLNQPQH
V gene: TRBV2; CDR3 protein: ASSDYNSVREAF
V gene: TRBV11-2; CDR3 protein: ASSGTSGGTDTQY
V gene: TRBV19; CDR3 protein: ASSISPGNTEAF
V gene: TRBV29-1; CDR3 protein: SSGRQAGVYNEQF
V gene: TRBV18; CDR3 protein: ASSPAGIEAF
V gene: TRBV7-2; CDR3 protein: ASSVSGQGYEQY
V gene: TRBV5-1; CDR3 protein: ASSPQGADQY
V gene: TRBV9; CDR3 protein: ASSLTSGGKDTQY